This T cell receptor (beta chain) emerged from a study of OX40 agonist ivuxolimab in advanced cancers. Study in general: The patients got ivuxolimab, which is an agonistic anti-OX40 (CD134) antibody.

The CDR3 length is 16 residues. The ends were cut back, 4 bases at V and 5 bases at J, with 20 bases in the middle. The germline CDR1 and CDR2 sequences are GTSNPN and SVGIG (reference sequence). Systemic immunosuppression or autoimmune disease history was grounds to exclude patients. Researchers took blood at baseline, on cycle 4 day 1, and on cycle 7 day 1. The method was immunoSEQ multiplex PCR; TCRdb's version includes in-frame clones alone and lacks a portion of them. Among more than 85,000 clones, about nine tenths were seen once, and the ten largest hold less than 0.3%. Specimen: CD4+ or CD8+ T cells sorted from blood, collected in a trial of the OX40 agonist ivuxolimab. This clonotype was obtained from an adult with an advanced solid tumor such as melanoma, head and neck, liver or kidney cancer. The chain joins TRBV30 to TRBJ2-2; a weak D match, TRBD2 (7 bases). In DNA, the CDR3 is TGTGCCTGGAATAGTGGGGGGGCCGTTGGAACCGGGGAGCTGTTTTTT. The encoded protein is CAWNSGGAVGTGELFF.